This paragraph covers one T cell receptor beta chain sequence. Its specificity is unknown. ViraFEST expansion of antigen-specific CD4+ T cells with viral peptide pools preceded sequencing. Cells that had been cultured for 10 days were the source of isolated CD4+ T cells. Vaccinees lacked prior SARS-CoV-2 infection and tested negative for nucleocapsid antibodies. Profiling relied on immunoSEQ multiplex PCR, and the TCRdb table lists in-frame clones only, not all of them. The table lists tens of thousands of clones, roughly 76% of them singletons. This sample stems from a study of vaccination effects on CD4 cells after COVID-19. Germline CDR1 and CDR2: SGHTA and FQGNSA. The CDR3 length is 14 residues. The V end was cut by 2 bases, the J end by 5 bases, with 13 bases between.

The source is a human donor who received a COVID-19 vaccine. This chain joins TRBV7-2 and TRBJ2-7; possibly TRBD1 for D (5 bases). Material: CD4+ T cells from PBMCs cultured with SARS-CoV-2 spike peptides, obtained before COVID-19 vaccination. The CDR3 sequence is CASSLNWSRDEQYF. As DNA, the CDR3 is TGTGCCAGCAGCTTAAATTGGTCCAGGGACGAGCAGTACTTC.